The source of this TCR beta chain is a study of T-cell memory formation after mild COVID-19. Study details: The two donors had largely donor-specific TCR clusters.

The V end was cut by 7 bases, the J end by 1 base, with 14 bases between. CDR3 length: 15 amino acids. From germline, CDR1 is MNHNY and CDR2 SVGAGI (reference sequence). A single record per CDR3 protein comes from TCRdb applying MiXCR to the 5' RACE reads. The repertoire has roughly 260,000 distinct CDR3 sequences, about 15% of them found once; the top ten carry around 3.4%. There are a few counts of this clonotype. Its specificity is unknown. Study-level findings and limits: CD4+ contracting clones lay mainly in CM and EM, CD8+ ones in EMRA.

This rearrangement joins TRBV6-6 to TRBJ1-5, with D tentatively TRBD1 (5 bases). The TCR originated in a young man who had mild COVID-19 (a few samples of this study predate the infection). Cell type and time point are not known. The sample comprised PBMCs or a T cell subset sorted from them (not recorded which). The CDR3 nucleotides read TGTGCCAGCATTACCGGGGGGGTAAGCAATCAGCCCCAGCATTTT. This gives the protein CASITGGVSNQPQHF.